This is a list of T cell receptor beta chains from one sample in a study of T cells in tuberculosis. Assay used: immunoSEQ multiplex PCR; TCRdb lists only in-frame clones, some missing. The table has tens of thousands of clones, about nine tenths seen once. Specimen: CD1b-GMM tetramer-negative cells sorted from PBMCs. These receptors all stem from an adult woman with latent tuberculosis. The CDR3 runs from the conserved cysteine through the conserved F or W. D genes are given only for firm matches. Some rows have no size entry. The others give once, few or many, or a class for an expanded clone.

clone_size | j_call | d_call | v_call | cdr3_aa | cdr3_nt
once | TRBJ2-1 | - | TRBV29-1 | CSVEASHSYNEQFF | TGCAGCGTTGAGGCATCCCACTCCTACAATGAGCAGTTCTTC
- | TRBJ1-2 | TRBD1 | TRBV18 | CASSPEQGARYGYTF | TGTGCCAGCTCACCAGAACAGGGGGCGCGATATGGCTACACCTTC
- | TRBJ2-7 | - | TRBV5-8 | CASSLTGLHSYEQYF | TGTGCCAGCAGCTTGACAGGGCTTCACTCCTACGAGCAGTACTTC
- | TRBJ2-3 | - | TRBV27 | CASSFLVTGGRTDTQYF | TGTGCCAGCAGTTTTCTGGTTACGGGGGGCAGGACAGATACGCAGTATTTT
- | TRBJ1-5 | TRBD1 | TRBV27 | CASRQGASNQPQHF | TGTGCCAGCCGACAGGGGGCGAGCAATCAGCCCCAGCATTTT
- | TRBJ2-3 | TRBD1 | TRBV4-1 | CASNPTGGWTDTQYF | TGCGCCAGCAATCCGACAGGGGGATGGACAGATACGCAGTATTTT
- | TRBJ2-1 | - | TRBV25-1 | CASSEYMAGGGEQFF | TGTGCCAGCAGTGAATATATGGCCGGTGGCGGTGAGCAGTTCTTC
- | TRBJ2-7 | TRBD1 | TRBV5-1 | CASSPGEGGANEQYF | TGCGCCAGCAGCCCAGGCGAAGGGGGCGCCAACGAGCAGTACTTC
once | TRBJ1-2 | - | TRBV6-5 | CASSYTGGRNYGYTF | TGTGCCAGCAGTTACACGGGGGGACGGAACTATGGCTACACCTTC
once | TRBJ2-2 | - | TRBV28 | CASNNRVPPELFF | TGTGCCAGCAATAACAGGGTACCCCCGGAGCTGTTTTTT
- | TRBJ2-5 | TRBD1 | TRBV13 | CASSHTQDRGETQYF | TGTGCCAGCAGCCATACACAGGACAGGGGGGAGACCCAGTACTTC
- | TRBJ2-7 | - | TRBV21-1 | CASSPLGLAGYEQYF | TGTGCCAGCAGCCCCCTGGGGCTAGCGGGGTACGAGCAGTACTTC
- | TRBJ2-5 | TRBD2 | TRBV5-1 | CASSLGGSGQETQYF | TGCGCCAGCAGCTTGGGGGGTAGCGGGCAAGAGACCCAGTACTTC
- | TRBJ1-2 | - | TRBV19 | CASSEPGLKLEGYTF | TGTGCCAGTAGTGAGCCGGGACTGAAGCTCGAAGGCTACACCTTC
- | TRBJ2-3 | TRBD1 | TRBV19 | CASSTIGTGSWTDTQYF | TGTGCCAGTAGTACCATAGGGACAGGGTCTTGGACAGATACGCAGTATTTT
- | TRBJ1-2 | TRBD1 | TRBV6-5 | CASRARQGLNYGYTF | TGTGCCAGCAGGGCCCGACAGGGGCTTAACTATGGCTACACCTTC
- | TRBJ2-2 | TRBD1 | TRBV19 | CASSGRRTGGGGELFF | TGTGCCAGTAGTGGGAGGCGGACAGGGGGCGGCGGGGAGCTGTTTTTT
- | TRBJ1-1 | - | TRBV7-2 | CASSFGRGNTEAFF | TGTGCCAGCAGCTTTGGAAGGGGGAACACTGAAGCTTTCTTT
- | TRBJ1-4 | TRBD1 | TRBV7-9 | CASCLQGNEKLFF | TGTGCCAGCTGCTTACAGGGGAATGAAAAACTGTTTTTT
- | TRBJ2-1 | TRBD1 | TRBV25-1 | CASSGWGEGQGEQFF | TGTGCCAGCAGTGGCTGGGGGGAAGGACAGGGTGAGCAGTTCTTC
- | TRBJ1-6 | - | TRBV5-1 | CASSLLGAYNSPLHF | TGCGCCAGCAGCTTGTTAGGGGCCTATAATTCACCCCTCCACTTT
- | TRBJ2-1 | - | TRBV4-2 | CASSQGGPNEQFF | TGTGCCAGCAGCCAAGGGGGCCCAAATGAGCAGTTCTTC
- | TRBJ2-1 | TRBD1 | TRBV2 | CASRIGQGAYNEQFF | TGTGCCAGCAGGATTGGACAGGGGGCGTACAATGAGCAGTTCTTC
- | TRBJ2-5 | TRBD1 | TRBV5-6 | CASSLQGALETQYF | TGTGCCAGCAGCTTGCAGGGGGCGCTGGAGACCCAGTACTTC